The 14 T cell receptor beta chains given below trace back to one sample, sequenced in a study of early stage breast cancer tumors. The table came from immunoSEQ multiplex PCR; TCRdb's copy has only in-frame clones and leaves some out. The top ten hold about 4.5% of the sample, which has fewer than 80,000 clones, 75% to 90% seen once. Input material: blood. The receptor source for this set is a person aged 40-50 years with breast cancer.

V gene TRBV19 combines with J gene TRBJ2-2; D perhaps matches TRBD1 (6 bases). CDR3 length equals 14 residues. Germline CDR1 reads LNHDA; CDR2 reads SQIVND (reference sequence). V lost 7 bases and J 1 base, leaving 10 bases between the germline ends. For the CDR3, the DNA is TGTGCCAGTACCCCGGGACAGAACACCGGGGAGCTGTTTTTT. It is translated as CASTPGQNTGELFF.

V and J are TRBV7-8 and TRBJ2-5, with 11 bases matching TRBD2. Germline V CDR1 and CDR2: SGHVS, FQNEAQ. The CDR3 is 15 residues long. With V trimmed by 4 bases and J by 3 bases, 4 bases remained unmatched. CDR3 nucleotides: TGTGCCAGCAGCTCGGGACTAGCGGAGGAAGAGACCCAGTACTTC. This sequence encodes CASSSGLAEEETQYF. Full variable domain (missing parts from reference TRBV7-8 and TRBJ2-5): GAGVSQSPRYKVAKRGQDVALRCDPISGHVSLFWYQQALGQGPEFLTYFQNEAQLDKSGLPSDRFFAERPEGSVSTLKIQRTQQEDSAVYLCASSSGLAEEETQYFGPGTRLLVL.

This chain links TRBV19 with TRBJ1-5; no clear D. Germline CDR1 and CDR2: LNHDA and SQIVND (reference sequence). The CDR3 spans 13 residues. V was trimmed by 4 bases and J by 4 bases, leaving 8 bases between them. The chain's CDR3 is CASSTAVNQPQHF. In nucleotides, the CDR3 is TGTGCCAGTAGTACGGCCGTAAATCAGCCCCAGCATTTT.

The V gene is TRBV6-5, the J gene TRBJ1-3; perhaps TRBD1 as D (5 bases). The germline CDR1 and CDR2 sequences are MNHEY and SVGAGI. This CDR3 is 15 amino acids long. V gave up 0 bases and J gave up 4 bases, with 10 bases separating them. The CDR3 is CASSYSRGYGNTIYF. DNA of the CDR3: TGTGCCAGCAGTTACTCCCGGGGGTACGGAAACACCATATATTTT.

This clone was detected only once. The J gene is TRBJ1-3, the V gene TRBV5-6; D ambiguous. The germline V and J ends were trimmed by 7 bases and 0 bases, with 8 bases remaining between them. CDR1 is SGHDT, CDR2 YYEEEE, per germline. The CDR3 spans 13 residues. CDR3 nucleotides: TGTGCCAGCTCGCGGGTCTCTGGAAACACCATATATTTT. The encoded protein is CASSRVSGNTIYF. The variable domain in full, with the rest retrieved from reference TRBV5-6 and TRBJ1-3, is DAGVTQSPTHLIKTRGQQVTLRCSPKSGHDTVSWYQQALGQGPQFIFQYYEEEERQRGNFPDRFSGHQFPNYSSELNVNALLLGDSALYLCASSRVSGNTIYFGEGSWLTVV.

With regard to this clone: Other DNA sequences from this sample encode an identical CDR3 as well. V gene TRBV27 combines with J gene TRBJ2-3; unclear D gene. CDR1 is MNHEY and CDR2 is SMNVEV in the germline V gene (reference sequence). V was cut by 5 bases and J by 0 bases, with 3 bases left in between. The CDR3 loop spans 12 amino acids. The CDR3 reads CASSPSTDTQYF. CDR3 coding DNA: TGTGCCAGCAGTCCGAGCACAGATACGCAGTATTTT.

This clone came up a few times. The chain is built from TRBV6-1 and TRBJ2-1; 10 nucleotides agree with TRBD2. The germline V gene encodes CDR1 MNHNS and CDR2 SASEGT. This CDR3 is built from 15 residues. V lost 6 bases and J lost 4; bases outside the gene matches: 6. The CDR3 reads CASSFWTSGYNEQFF. The CDR3 region has the DNA TGTGCCAGCAGCTTTTGGACTAGCGGTTACAATGAGCAGTTCTTC.

V and J are TRBV5-4 and TRBJ2-1; 9 bases fit TRBD2. V was pared by 0 bases and J by 4 bases, with 5 bases of the junction left unmatched. Germline V gives CDR1 SGHNT, CDR2 YYREEE (reference sequence). The CDR3 is made up of 16 amino acids. Here the CDR3 DNA reads TGTGCCAGCAGCTTGGTTAGCGGGAGCGGGTACAATGAGCAGTTCTTC. Residues: CASSLVSGSGYNEQFF.

The chain joins TRBV30 to TRBJ1-2; D uncertain. Germline V gene data show CDR1 as GTSNPN and CDR2 as SVGIG (reference sequence). The CDR3 has 12 amino acids. V shed 0 bases and J shed 4 bases, with 6 bases lying between them. In DNA, the CDR3 is TGTGCCTGGAGTGTAAACAGCTATGGCTACACCTTC. Encoded protein: CAWSVNSYGYTF. The whole variable domain, filled in from reference TRBV30 and TRBJ1-2, reads SQTIHQWPATLVQPVGSPLSLECTVEGTSNPNLYWYRQAAGRGLQLLFYSVGIGQISSEVPQNLSASRPQDRQFILSSKKLLLSDSGFYLCAWSVNSYGYTFGSGTRLTVV.

The chain links TRBV28 to TRBJ2-1; tentatively, D is TRBD2 (5 bases). Trimming stripped 6 bases from V and 4 bases from J, with 10 bases between. Looked up from germline, CDR1 is MDHEN and CDR2 is SYDVKM. The CDR3 spans 13 residues. The CDR3 protein is CASRWTQYNEQFF. The CDR3 DNA reads TGTGCCAGCAGATGGACTCAATACAATGAGCAGTTCTTC.

The DNA of the CDR3 is TGTGCCAGCAGCATCACTAGCGGCCCCCAGTTCGGGGAGCTGTTTTTT. Translating gives CASSITSGPQFGELFF. The chain is built from TRBV11-2 and TRBJ2-2; 8 bases line up with TRBD2. Germline CDR1 reads SGHAT; CDR2 reads FQNNGV. The ends lost 5 bases at V and 7 bases at J; junction bases unmatched: 12. The length of the CDR3 is 16 residues.

V gene TRBV5-6 combines with J gene TRBJ2-1; a weak D match, TRBD2 (8 bases). V lost 0 bases and J lost 2, with 15 bases in between. There are 17 residues in the CDR3. Germline loops: CDR1 SGHDT, CDR2 YYEEEE. The CDR3 here is CASSLEGGGRPYNEQFF. In DNA, the CDR3 is TGTGCCAGCAGCTTGGAAGGGGGCGGGAGGCCCTACAATGAGCAGTTCTTC.

This clone appeared a single time. The gene calls are TRBV19 and TRBJ1-1, with TRBD1 identical over 11 bases. J lost 0 bases, V lost 5 bases, and 5 bases had no gene match. This CDR3 region has 16 residues. CDR1 is LNHDA and CDR2 is SQIVND in the germline V gene (reference sequence). CDR3 DNA: TGTGCCAGTAGTCCCCGGGACAGGGGGATGAACACTGAAGCTTTCTTT. Translated, it gives CASSPRDRGMNTEAFF.

The gene calls are TRBV2 and TRBJ2-5; D remains ambiguous. This CDR3 spans 11 amino acids. Germline CDR1 and CDR2: SNHLY and FYNNEI. V was cut by 4 bases and J by 2 bases, with 2 bases left in between. CDR3 loop: CASSGQETQYF. The CDR3, as DNA: TGTGCCAGCAGTGGGCAAGAGACCCAGTACTTC.